Listed below are T cell receptor beta chains from one sample, sequenced in a study of blood T cells in healthy people across ages. TCRdb analysed the 5' RACE reads with MiXCR anew, one entry per CDR3 protein. This sample yields around 1.5 million distinct CDR3 sequences, of which approximately 59% are seen a single time; roughly 7% belongs to the top ten. The specimen sequenced was blood. The receptors were gathered from a man aged 18-30 years in good health. CDR3s leave out the opening cysteine and the closing phenylalanine or tryptophan. D genes are given only for firm matches. Not all rows give a size; the values are once, few, many and, for expanded clones, a class.

length	J	D	V	size	CDR3
15	TRBJ2-3	TRBD2	TRBV4-3	.	ASSQDLSSGGTDTQY
13	TRBJ1-6	TRBD1	TRBV20-1	.	SASDRGPFGSPLH
12	TRBJ2-4	TRBD2	TRBV12-3/TRBV12-4	once	ASSYSGGGNIQY
13	TRBJ1-1	.	TRBV25-1	once	ASSEGGVVYTEAF
15	TRBJ1-4	.	TRBV6-5	.	ASSSPADSATNEKLF
11	TRBJ2-7	.	TRBV20-1	few	SARDIDSYEQY
15	TRBJ2-3	TRBD1	TRBV2	.	ASRNLRQGRSTDTQY
13	TRBJ2-3	TRBD1	TRBV6-2/TRBV6-3	.	ASRAGQGVTDTQY
11	TRBJ1-1	.	TRBV7-7	.	ASTPGWHTEAF
12	TRBJ2-7	.	TRBV20-1	few	SAREFRASYEQY
13	TRBJ2-5	.	TRBV27	few	ASSRRQRGQETQY
12	TRBJ1-1	.	TRBV7-9	.	ASSRGVGYTEAF
12	TRBJ2-3	TRBD2	TRBV29-1	few	SVGQAGAPDTQY
14	TRBJ2-3	.	TRBV7-9	.	ASSSGKLGSTDTQY
12	TRBJ2-5	.	TRBV2	few	ASRVGLSQETQY
16	.	TRBD2	TRBV15	.	ATSRALGTSGGVNEQF
14	TRBJ1-2	TRBD1	TRBV11-2	.	ASSLEGGSSNYGYT
10	TRBJ1-2	.	TRBV6-2/TRBV6-3	few	ASGGSGYGHT
14	TRBJ1-5	.	TRBV21-1	.	ASSKVGDRDNQPQH
13	TRBJ2-1	.	TRBV7-8	.	ASSLVLDYANEQF
13	TRBJ2-4	TRBD2	TRBV10-3	few	AISESGTKKNIQY
14	TRBJ2-2	TRBD1	TRBV24-1	.	ATSDLRTGDTGELF
11	TRBJ2-7	.	TRBV25-1	few	ASIGGPTYEQY
13	TRBJ2-5	.	TRBV6-5	once	ASSPTPGTEGTQY
11	TRBJ1-2	TRBD1	TRBV24-1	.	ATSEDRVSGYT
14	TRBJ2-7	.	TRBV7-9	.	ASSLPMGRGSYEQY
14	TRBJ1-1	TRBD1	TRBV9	.	ASSVVGRGLNTEAF
14	TRBJ2-1	.	TRBV20-1	.	SARVAGRDSYNEQF
12	TRBJ2-3	.	TRBV20-1	many	SAPTGIGADTQY
16	.	.	TRBV7-9	once	ASSNPTGSGGPYNEQY
15	.	.	TRBV25-1	.	ASSGTRGLAPGYEQY
14	TRBJ1-2	.	TRBV11-2	.	ASSLEFSRDGEGYT
15	TRBJ1-6	.	TRBV9	.	ASSVGEVKHYNSPLH
13	TRBJ1-5	.	TRBV20-1	.	SARVDSTTIQPQH
12	TRBJ2-1	.	TRBV4-2	.	ASSQAGLDNEQF
13	TRBJ1-2	.	TRBV29-1	.	SVENLVGGAHGYT
11	TRBJ1-1	.	TRBV30	.	AWSVHSNTEAF
14	TRBJ2-3	.	TRBV7-2	.	ASSLGPRISTDTQY
13	TRBJ2-3	.	TRBV7-2	.	ASSTESQGVDTQY
14	.	TRBD1	TRBV12-3/TRBV12-4	.	ASSRATGATRETQY
14	TRBJ2-2	TRBD1	TRBV25-1	few	ASSETGTGDIGELF
12	TRBJ2-7	TRBD1	TRBV27	.	ASSTQQGPYEQY
13	TRBJ2-3	TRBD2	TRBV4-1	.	AISRGAASTDTQY
12	TRBJ2-1	.	TRBV11-1	.	ASSSVRLVAEQF
13	TRBJ1-5	.	TRBV4-2	few	ASSQVQGSNQPQH
11	TRBJ2-7	.	TRBV29-1	.	SVEAVGHYEQY
13	TRBJ1-4	.	TRBV4-3	few	ASSQHVATNEKLF
13	TRBJ2-1	.	TRBV4-1	.	ASSQSVGVYNEQF
14	.	TRBD2	TRBV11-2	.	ASSSRLAGFEKTQY
15	TRBJ1-3	TRBD1	TRBV13	.	ASRHFDRDYSGNTIY
13	TRBJ2-7	TRBD2	TRBV4-2	.	ASSEYGGRGYEQY
10	TRBJ2-1	.	TRBV5-1	.	ASSLERSEQF
15	TRBJ2-1	.	TRBV9	.	ASSEDVFGLGGNEQF
16	TRBJ2-6	.	TRBV20-1	.	SARSHLGLLSGANVLT
11	TRBJ2-1	.	TRBV4-1	few	ASTQDLREEQF
12	TRBJ2-3	.	TRBV29-1	.	SVLRPGKTDTQY
13	TRBJ2-1	TRBD1	TRBV20-1	once	SANKQGNAYNEQF
13	TRBJ2-1	TRBD2	TRBV29-1	once	SVEDQSGSGYEQF
12	TRBJ2-3	.	TRBV4-3	.	ASSQATSTDTQY
12	TRBJ1-1	.	TRBV4-1	.	ASSQESRGRGAF